The 12 T cell receptor beta chains below come from one sample, sequenced in a study of blood T cell repertoires in COVID-19. This table comes from immunoSEQ multiplex PCR, and its TCRdb copy is limited to in-frame clones, with some not included. The repertoire includes nearly 200,000 clones, 86% of them detected once, and about 0.72% sits in the top ten. What was sequenced was peripheral blood. These receptors came from a woman aged 65 to 85 with acute or convalescent COVID-19.

The V gene is TRBV7-2, the J gene TRBJ1-4; 8 bases agree with TRBD1. This CDR3 is built from 15 residues. V trimming: 1 base; J trimming: 7 bases; junction bases outside the gene matches: 5. Germline loops: CDR1 SGHTA, CDR2 FQGNSA. Here the CDR3 reads CASSLGTGSSEKLFF. The CDR3 region has the DNA TGTGCCAGCAGCTTAGGGACAGGGAGTAGTGAAAAACTGTTTTTT.

The genes are TRBV6-5 and TRBJ2-1; 7 positions match TRBD2. There are 15 residues in the CDR3. CDR1 and CDR2 from the germline V gene are MNHEY and SVGAGI. The junction had 14 bases not matched to a gene; V was cut back by 5 bases and J by 10 bases. DNA of the CDR3: TGTGCCAGCAGTCCTACCGGACTAGTCGGAGGGGAGCAGTTCTTC. It is translated as CASSPTGLVGGEQFF.

J is TRBJ1-1 and V is TRBV27; D gene ambiguous. Trimming took 3 bases from V and 1 from J, leaving 6 bases between them. The CDR3 totals 13 residues. Germline V gene lookup returns CDR1 MNHEY and CDR2 SMNVEV (reference sequence). The CDR3 loop reads CASSFRENTEAFF. DNA for the CDR3: TGTGCCAGCAGTTTCCGGGAGAACACTGAAGCTTTCTTT.

The V gene is TRBV11-2, the J gene TRBJ1-6; possibly TRBD1 for D (6 bases). Between the trimmed V and J ends, which lost 3 bases and 1 base, there was a span of 16 bases. CDR1 and CDR2 (germline): SGHAT, FQNNGV. This CDR3 is 18 amino acids long. CDR3 region: CASSLGTTGWSYNSPLHF. For the CDR3, the DNA is TGTGCCAGCAGCTTGGGGACAACCGGGTGGTCCTATAATTCACCCCTCCACTTT. Based on the CDR3 plus reference TRBV11-2 and TRBJ1-6, the full variable domain is EAGVAQSPRYKIIEKRQSVAFWCNPISGHATLYWYQQILGQGPKLLIQFQNNGVVDDSQLPKDRFSAERLKGVDSTLKIQPAKLEDSAVYLCASSLGTTGWSYNSPLHFGNGTRLTVT.

The chain links TRBV6-5 to TRBJ1-2; no definite D call. CDR3 length: 14 residues. Germline CDR1 reads MNHEY; CDR2 reads SVGAGI. Trimming shortened V by 0 bases and J by 8 bases, and 13 bases separated the two germline ends. CDR3 bases: TGTGCCAGCAGTTACTCGACAAAACTTGAGGGCTACACCTTC. This encodes CASSYSTKLEGYTF.

The genes are TRBV12-3 or TRBV12-4 and TRBJ1-5, with 7 bases matching TRBD1. The CDR3 has 13 amino acids. With 6 bases clipped from V and 5 bases from J, the junction kept 4 bases outside the gene matches. The CDR3 DNA reads as TGTGCCAGCAGGGGACAGTTTGATCAGCCCCAGCATTTT. Translating gives CASRGQFDQPQHF.

A word on this clone: Other DNA sequences in the sample encode the same CDR3. The V gene is TRBV3-1 (or the pseudogene TRBV3-2), the J gene TRBJ1-1; D unresolved. The V end was cut by 1 base, the J end by 0 bases, with 6 bases between. The germline CDR1 and CDR2 sequences are LGHDT and YNNKEL (reference sequence). CDR3 length: 14 residues. As DNA, the CDR3 is TGTGCCAGCAGCCAAGGGCAGATGAACACTGAAGCTTTCTTT. Amino acids: CASSQGQMNTEAFF.

The gene calls are TRBV12-5 and TRBJ1-2; TRBD1 might be the D (5 bases). Germline values: CDR1 LGHNT, CDR2 FRNRAP. V shed 6 bases and J shed 4 bases, with 18 bases lying between them. The CDR3 is made up of 15 amino acids. CDR3 sequence (DNA): TGTGCTAGTGGGCGGGGGGACCCTGGGGGCTATGGCTACACCTTC. It codes for CASGRGDPGGYGYTF.

This chain joins TRBV5-1 and TRBJ2-1, with a tentative D call TRBD2 (6 bases). Germline CDR1 and CDR2: SGHRS and YFSETQ. Deletions cut 0 bases from V and 6 bases from J, with 10 bases between. The CDR3 runs to 14 residues. The CDR3 sequence is CASSLEAGTNEQFF. The CDR3 bases are TGCGCCAGCAGCTTGGAGGCGGGGACCAATGAGCAGTTCTTC.

This clone was detected a few times. The chain joins TRBV5-1 to TRBJ1-1, with D uncertain. The germline CDR1 and CDR2 sequences are SGHRS and YFSETQ. The CDR3 has 15 amino acids. V lost 0 bases and J 0 bases, leaving 9 bases between the germline ends. The DNA for the CDR3 is TGCGCCAGCAGCTTGGAGTCAGTCATGAACACTGAAGCTTTCTTT. Translation gives CASSLESVMNTEAFF.

The gene calls are TRBV10-2 and TRBJ1-5; TRBD1 might be the D (6 bases). V lost 0 bases, J lost 1 base, and 7 bases lay in between. The CDR3 is 15 residues long. CDR1 is WSHSY and CDR2 is SAAADI in the germline V gene. DNA for the CDR3: TGCGCCAGCAGTGAGTCACAGGGAAGCAATCAGCCCCAGCATTTT. Residues: CASSESQGSNQPQHF.

This clone was recorded a few times. The chain combines TRBV5-1 with TRBJ2-2; D uncertain. Trimming removed 3 bases at V and 7 bases at J, with 13 bases between. The CDR3 covers 14 residues. Germline values: CDR1 SGHRS, CDR2 YFSETQ. CDR3 protein: CASSSPSVGGELFF. CDR3 coding DNA: TGCGCCAGCAGCTCCCCGTCAGTTGGCGGGGAGCTGTTTTTT.